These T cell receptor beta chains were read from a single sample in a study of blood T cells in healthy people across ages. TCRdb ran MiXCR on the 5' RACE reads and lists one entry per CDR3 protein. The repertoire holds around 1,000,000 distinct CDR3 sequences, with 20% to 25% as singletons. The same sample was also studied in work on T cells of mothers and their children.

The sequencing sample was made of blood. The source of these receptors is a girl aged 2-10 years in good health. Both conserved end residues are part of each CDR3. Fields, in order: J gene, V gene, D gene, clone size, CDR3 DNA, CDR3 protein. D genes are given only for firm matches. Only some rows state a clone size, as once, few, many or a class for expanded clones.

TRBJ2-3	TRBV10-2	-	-	TGCGCCAGCGCCGGGGACGGAGCTAGCACAGATACGCAGTATTTT	CASAGDGASTDTQYF
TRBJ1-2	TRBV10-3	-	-	TGTGCCATCAGTGATTCAGGCAGGAACAGAGGCTACACCTTC	CAISDSGRNRGYTF
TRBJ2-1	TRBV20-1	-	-	TGCAGTGCTAGAGTGGGGCGGGACTACAATGAGCAGTTCTTC	CSARVGRDYNEQFF
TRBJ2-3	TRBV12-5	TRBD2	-	TGTGCTAGTGGGCCGGGACTAGCGGGAAACACAGATACGCAGTATTTT	CASGPGLAGNTDTQYF
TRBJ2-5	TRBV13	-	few	TGTGCCAGCAGCTTAACTGGCGAGTACCAAGAGACCCAGTACTTC	CASSLTGEYQETQYF
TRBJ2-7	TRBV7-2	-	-	TGTGCCAGCAGCCGGACTGGAGCTCCCTCCTACGAGCAGTACTTC	CASSRTGAPSYEQYF
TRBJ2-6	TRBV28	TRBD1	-	TGTGCCAGCAGTTTGCCCCCGGGACAGGGGGCAGGTGGGGCCAACGTCCTGACTTTC	CASSLPPGQGAGGANVLTF
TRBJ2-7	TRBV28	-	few	TGTGCCAGCAGTTCGTCAGAGCGTACCTACGAGCAGTACTTC	CASSSSERTYEQYF
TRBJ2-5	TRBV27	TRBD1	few	TGTGCCAGCAGTTCGACAGGGGCGGTGGAGGCCCAGTACTTC	CASSSTGAVEAQYF
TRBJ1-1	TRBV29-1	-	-	TGCAGCGTTAAAGACACAGGTGAAGCTTTCTTT	CSVKDTGEAFF
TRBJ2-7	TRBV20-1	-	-	TGCAGTGCTAGAAGGTGGTCCTCCTACGAGCAGTACTTC	CSARRWSSYEQYF
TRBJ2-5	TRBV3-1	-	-	TGTGCCAGCATGGCATTGGGTCCATTAGGGGGAGAGACCCAGTACTTC	CASMALGPLGGETQYF
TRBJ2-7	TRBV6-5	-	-	TGTGCCAGCTCAAAACCCACGGGCTACGAGCAGTACTTC	CASSKPTGYEQYF
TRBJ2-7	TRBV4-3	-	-	TGCGCCAGCAGCCAACAGACAGGCAGCTACGAGCAGTACTTC	CASSQQTGSYEQYF
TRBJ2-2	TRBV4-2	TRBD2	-	TGTGCCAGCAGGCTACGACTAGCGGGGGGCCCCGAAACCGGGGAGCTGTTTTTT	CASRLRLAGGPETGELFF
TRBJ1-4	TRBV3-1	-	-	TGTGCCAGCAGCCAAGAATTTAGTAGTAATGAAAAACTGTTTTTT	CASSQEFSSNEKLFF
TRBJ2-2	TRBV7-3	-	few	TGTGCCAGCAGCTCCCTGGACACCGGGGAGCTGTTTTTT	CASSSLDTGELFF
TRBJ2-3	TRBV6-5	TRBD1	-	TGTGCCAGCAGTAAACAGGGGGCGTATACGCAGTATTTT	CASSKQGAYTQYF
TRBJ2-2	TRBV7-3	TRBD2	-	TGTGCCAGCAGCTTAAAAACTAGCGGGGGGGCAAAGACCGGGGAGCTGTTTTTT	CASSLKTSGGAKTGELFF
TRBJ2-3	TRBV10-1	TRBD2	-	TGCGCCAGCAGTGGAACTAGCGGGAGGGCCACAGATACGCAGTATTTT	CASSGTSGRATDTQYF
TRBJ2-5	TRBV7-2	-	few	TGTGCCAGCACCACTCAGGGTAGGGAGACCCAGTACTTC	CASTTQGRETQYF
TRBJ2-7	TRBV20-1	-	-	TGCAGTGCAGAGGACCAGACCTACGAGCAGTACTTC	CSAEDQTYEQYF
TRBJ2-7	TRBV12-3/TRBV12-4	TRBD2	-	TGTGCCAGCAGTTTTGCGGGGGCCTACGAGCAGTACTTC	CASSFAGAYEQYF
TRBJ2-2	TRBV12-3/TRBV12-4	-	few	TGTGCCAGCAGTTTAGACTGCACCGGGGAGCTGTTTTTT	CASSLDCTGELFF
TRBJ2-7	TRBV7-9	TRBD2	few	TGTGCCAGCAGCTTATCGCTAGCGGGAGAGCCGGGCGAGCAGTACTTC	CASSLSLAGEPGEQYF